This is a list of T cell receptor beta chains from one sample in a study of early T cells in non-severe SARS-CoV-2 infection. TCRdb used MiXCR to reprocess the 5' RACE reads, holding one entry per CDR3 protein. The sample has about 72,000 distinct CDR3 sequences, 10% seen once; the top ten hold about 7.1%. This sample comprised whole blood, obtained at baseline. The receptor source for this set is an adult who was a healthcare worker with PCR-confirmed SARS-CoV-2 infection or an uninfected control (not recorded which). The CDR3 runs from the conserved cysteine through the conserved F or W. Fields, in order: D gene, clone size, J gene, V gene, CDR3 DNA, CDR3 protein. A D gene is named only where the DNA matches it firmly. Clone sizes are given selectively: once, few, many, or a class where the clone is expanded.

TRBD1	few	TRBJ1-1	TRBV2	TGTGCCAGCACCCCCCGGACAGGGCAGGGCACTGAAGCTTTCTTT	CASTPRTGQGTEAFF
.	.	TRBJ2-7	TRBV28	TGTGCCAGCAGTTACGTCAAGACGGGTCTCGGCGAGCAGTACTTC	CASSYVKTGLGEQYF
TRBD1	many	TRBJ2-7	TRBV12-5	TGTGCTAGTGGTTTGGTACCACCCGACGGGACAGGGGATTACGAGCAGTACTTC	CASGLVPPDGTGDYEQYF
TRBD1	.	TRBJ2-7	TRBV3-1	TGTGCCAGCAGCCAAGCCAGACAGGGACGCGAGCAGTACTTC	CASSQARQGREQYF
.	.	TRBJ2-3	TRBV6-2/TRBV6-3	TGTGCCAGCAGTTACAAGGACAGAAGAGATACGCAGTATTTT	CASSYKDRRDTQYF
.	many	TRBJ1-1	TRBV29-1	TGCAGCGCCCGACAGGCCATGAACACTGAAGCTTTCTTT	CSARQAMNTEAFF
.	.	TRBJ1-1	TRBV7-9	TGTGCCAGCAGCTTGAGTACAGCGGCGAGGGCTGAAGCTTTCTTT	CASSLSTAARAEAFF
.	few	TRBJ2-1	TRBV19	TGTGCCAGTAGTACGGACAGACTCAGCTACAATGAGCAGTTCTTC	CASSTDRLSYNEQFF
TRBD2	.	TRBJ2-7	TRBV20-1	TGCAGTGCTAGACCCGGGACTAACTACGAGCAGTACTTC	CSARPGTNYEQYF
.	few	TRBJ2-3	TRBV7-3	TGTGCCAGCAGCTTCGGGGGTCAGGGAGATACGCAGTATTTT	CASSFGGQGDTQYF
.	many	TRBJ2-1	TRBV6-5	TGTGCCAGCAGTCCCAACCCCTTCTTTAATGAGCAGTTCTTC	CASSPNPFFNEQFF
.	.	TRBJ1-1	TRBV11-2	TGTGCCAGCAGCCCCTTTGGGGTATCGAACACTGAAGCTTTCTTT	CASSPFGVSNTEAFF
.	.	TRBJ2-7	TRBV12-5	TGTGCTAGTGCCCCGAGCTCCTACGAGCAGTACTTC	CASAPSSYEQYF
TRBD1	.	TRBJ1-6	TRBV5-1	TGCGCCAGCAGCGCCGAAGACAGGGGGAATTCACCCCTCCACTTT	CASSAEDRGNSPLHF
.	few	TRBJ2-2	TRBV7-3	TGTGCCAGCAGCTTCCGGGGCACCGGGGAGCTGTTTTTT	CASSFRGTGELFF
.	few	TRBJ2-1	TRBV11-2	TGTGCCAGCAGCCAGGGCGATGAGCAGTTCTTC	CASSQGDEQFF
TRBD2	many	TRBJ2-3	TRBV28	TGTGCCGTGGCGGGGGATGCAGATACGCAGTATTTT	CAVAGDADTQYF
.	few	TRBJ2-3	TRBV5-4	TGTGCCAGCAGCCCAGGAACGACAGATACGCAGTATTTT	CASSPGTTDTQYF
.	many	TRBJ1-5	TRBV6-6	TGTGCCAGCAGTTACTCTAACAACGGTGGCGGCCAGCATTTT	CASSYSNNGGGQHF
.	few	TRBJ1-5	TRBV12-3/TRBV12-4	TGTGCCAGCAGTCCCTCCGGTAGGGACAATCAGCCCCAGCATTTT	CASSPSGRDNQPQHF
.	few	TRBJ1-6	TRBV16	TGTGCCAGCAGCCAAGTAGGATCGTCACCCCTCCACTTT	CASSQVGSSPLHF
.	.	TRBJ1-6	TRBV30	TGTGCCTGGACCGGACTTCCTTATAATTCACCCCTCCACTTT	CAWTGLPYNSPLHF
.	few	TRBJ2-1	TRBV7-8	TGTGCCAGCAGCCCCCGTAGAGACAACTACAATGAGCAGTTCTTC	CASSPRRDNYNEQFF
.	few	TRBJ1-1	TRBV11-1	TGTGCCAGCAGCTTAGAGCCGACCGGGAATATCGGAATGAACTCTGAAGCTTTCTTT	CASSLEPTGNIGMNSEAFF
.	few	TRBJ1-1	TRBV5-6	TGTGCCAGCAGCGCCCCTTTGAGGAACACTGAAGCTTTCTTT	CASSAPLRNTEAFF
.	few	TRBJ2-1	TRBV24-1	TGTGCCACCAGTGATTTGACGGGGCTGGGGAATGAGCAGTTCTTC	CATSDLTGLGNEQFF
TRBD1	many	TRBJ2-6	TRBV12-3/TRBV12-4	TGTGCCAGCAGATACGGGACAGGACAATCTGGGGCCAACGTCCTGACTTTC	CASRYGTGQSGANVLTF
.	.	TRBJ2-3	TRBV5-6	TGTGCCAGCAGCTTGGGTACGCTCACAGATACGCAGTATTTT	CASSLGTLTDTQYF
TRBD1	few	TRBJ2-7	TRBV6-5	TGTGCCAGCAGTAGGAACAGGGGGCGCGACGAGCAGTACTTC	CASSRNRGRDEQYF
.	.	TRBJ1-2	TRBV2	TGTGCCAGCACCCTGGAGGCCATCCTTCTGGGCTACACCTTC	CASTLEAILLGYTF
.	many	TRBJ1-3	TRBV2	TGTGCCAGCAGTGAAGTGGACGCGAGCTCTGGAAACACCATATATTTT	CASSEVDASSGNTIYF
TRBD1	many	TRBJ1-1	TRBV10-3	TGTGCCATCAGTGACCCTCAAGGACAGGGTTTGAACACTGAAGCTTTCTTT	CAISDPQGQGLNTEAFF
.	many	TRBJ2-2	TRBV7-6	TGTGCCAGCAGCTTAGCGCGAAGGTTCGAAGGTCCCGGGGAGCTGTTTTTT	CASSLARRFEGPGELFF
.	many	TRBJ2-7	TRBV6-2/TRBV6-3	TGTGCCAGCAGTTATCAGGCCACCTACGAGCAGTACTTC	CASSYQATYEQYF
.	few	TRBJ2-7	TRBV11-2	TGTGCCAGCAGCTTCGGCTCGGCCAGGGACGGGCGCTACGAGCAGTACTTC	CASSFGSARDGRYEQYF
.	many	TRBJ1-6	TRBV12-3/TRBV12-4	TGTGCCAGCACCGATGGAGCCATCTATAATTCACCCCTCCACTTT	CASTDGAIYNSPLHF
TRBD1	.	TRBJ1-3	TRBV20-1	TGCAGTGCTACAGGGGGCGAAAACACCATATATTTT	CSATGGENTIYF
.	.	TRBJ2-7	TRBV20-1	TGCAGTGCTAGGCGAGGGGGCGAGCAGTACTTC	CSARRGGEQYF
TRBD1	.	TRBJ1-6	TRBV5-1	TGCGCCAGCAGCGACAGGGGCTCCTATAATTCACCCCTCCACTTT	CASSDRGSYNSPLHF
TRBD1	.	TRBJ2-6	TRBV5-1	TGCGCCAGCAGCTGGACAGGTGATTCTGGGGCCAACGTCCTGACTTTC	CASSWTGDSGANVLTF
.	many	TRBJ2-4	TRBV30	TGTGCCTGGAGTGTTCGAAAGGGGCAAACCTTAGGGGCCAAAAACATTCAGTACTTC	CAWSVRKGQTLGAKNIQYF
.	few	TRBJ2-6	TRBV29-1	TGCAGCGTTTACGGGGACACTGGGGCCAACGTCCTGACTTTC	CSVYGDTGANVLTF
.	few	TRBJ1-1	TRBV4-3	TGCGCCAGCAGCCGGGCGGGAAACACTGAAGCTTTCTTT	CASSRAGNTEAFF
.	many	TRBJ1-3	TRBV30	TGTGCCTGGAGTCCCCTTGGGCCCCGCTCTGGAAACACCATATATTTT	CAWSPLGPRSGNTIYF
.	few	TRBJ1-1	TRBV7-3	TGTGCCAGCAGCTCCGGAGGAAAAACTGAAGCTTTCTTT	CASSSGGKTEAFF
.	many	TRBJ2-3	TRBV18	TGTGCCAGCTCACCCACTAGGGGCACAGATACGCAGTATTTT	CASSPTRGTDTQYF
.	.	TRBJ1-2	TRBV20-1	TGCAGTGCTGCCCCCCCGGCCGGGGGTTATGGCTACACCTTC	CSAAPPAGGYGYTF
.	.	TRBJ2-7	TRBV12-3/TRBV12-4	TGTGCCAGCAGTCCACAGGGCTACGAGCAGTACTTC	CASSPQGYEQYF
TRBD1	many	TRBJ2-7	TRBV10-3	TGTGCCTACGGGGGACAGGGGGCCTTCGAGCAGTACTTC	CAYGGQGAFEQYF
.	many	TRBJ2-7	TRBV5-1	TGCGCCAGCAGCTTGGCTGGGACCCCCTACGAGCAGTACTTC	CASSLAGTPYEQYF
TRBD1	many	TRBJ1-1	TRBV20-1	TGCAGTGCTAGAGACACAGGGGCGGTCACTGAAGCTTTCTTT	CSARDTGAVTEAFF
TRBD2	.	TRBJ2-7	TRBV4-1	TGCGCCAGCAGTCCAGTGGGAGGGAGATCCTACGAGCAGTACTTC	CASSPVGGRSYEQYF
TRBD1	many	TRBJ2-7	TRBV2	TGTGCCAGCAGTGAGACTCGGACAGGTTCTAGGGAGCAGTACTTC	CASSETRTGSREQYF
.	many	TRBJ1-5	TRBV9	TGTGCCAGCAGCGTAGATGCGGGGATCCAGCCCCAGCATTTT	CASSVDAGIQPQHF
TRBD1	few	TRBJ2-2	TRBV7-9	TGTGCCAGCAGCCCCCGGACAGGGGAATTGGACACCGGGGAGCTGTTTTTT	CASSPRTGELDTGELFF
.	many	TRBJ1-2	TRBV4-3	TGCGCCAGCAGCCAAGAACAGGGCCCCTATGGCTACACCTTC	CASSQEQGPYGYTF
.	.	TRBJ2-7	TRBV12-3/TRBV12-4	TGTGCCAGCAGAATCTCAGGGTTGACATTTAACTCCTACGAGCAGTACTTC	CASRISGLTFNSYEQYF
.	many	TRBJ2-3	TRBV29-1	TGCAGCGTTGGCCACGGCTTTGTTGCTGCAGATACGCAGTATTTT	CSVGHGFVAADTQYF